This note documents a single T cell receptor beta chain sequence. The antigen is unknown. The data originate from a study of T cell responses to AZD1222 COVID-19 vaccine. Clones were sequenced by immunoSEQ multiplex PCR, and TCRdb holds only the in-frame ones, with some missing. The sample contains around 99,000 clones, 80% to 95% of which appear only once. Broader study findings: Possibly, clonal diversity was underestimated; donors were largely white British and included more females.

There are 17 residues in the CDR3. The rearrangement links TRBV21-1 to TRBJ2-1; the D segment call TRBD2 is taken from the table without a DNA check. TRBV21-1 is classified as a pseudogene. The sample consisted of peripheral blood, taken 28 days after the second AZD1222 dose. This TCR derives from an adult who received the AZD1222 COVID-19 vaccine. The CDR3 DNA is TGTGCCAGCAGCACCACTAGCGGGAGGGACCAATCCAATGAGCAGTTCTTC. Protein product: CASSTTSGRDQSNEQFF.